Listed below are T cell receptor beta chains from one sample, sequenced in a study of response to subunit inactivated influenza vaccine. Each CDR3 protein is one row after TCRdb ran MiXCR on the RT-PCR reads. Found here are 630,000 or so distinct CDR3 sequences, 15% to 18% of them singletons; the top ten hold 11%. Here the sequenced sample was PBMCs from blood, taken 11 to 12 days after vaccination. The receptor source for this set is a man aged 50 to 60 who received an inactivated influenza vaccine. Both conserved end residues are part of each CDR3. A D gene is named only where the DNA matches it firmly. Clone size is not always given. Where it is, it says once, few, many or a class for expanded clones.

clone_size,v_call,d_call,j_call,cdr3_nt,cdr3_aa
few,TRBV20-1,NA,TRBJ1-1,TGCAGTGCCATGCGGAAGTTGAACACTGAAGCTTTCTTT,CSAMRKLNTEAFF
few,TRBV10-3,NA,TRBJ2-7,TGTGCCATCAGTGAGCAAGGGGAGTCCTACGAGCAGTACTTC,CAISEQGESYEQYF
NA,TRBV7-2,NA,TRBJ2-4,TGTGCCAGCAGCTTAGGTGGAAGATCGGGCATTCAGTACTTC,CASSLGGRSGIQYF
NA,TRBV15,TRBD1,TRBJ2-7,TGTGCCACCCGGGCCCCCGGGACAGGGGAAGGCGAGCAGTACTTC,CATRAPGTGEGEQYF
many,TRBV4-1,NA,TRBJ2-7,TGCGCCAGCAGCCAAGCCACTCTTTGGGGCTCCCGATTAGGGGGCGAGCAGTACTTC,CASSQATLWGSRLGGEQYF
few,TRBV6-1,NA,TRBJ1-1,TGTGCCAGCACCCCGACTTCGAACACTGAAGCTTTCTTT,CASTPTSNTEAFF
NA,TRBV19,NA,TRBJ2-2,TGTGCCAGTACACCGCTTAAGAGGGATACCGGGGAGCTGTTTTTT,CASTPLKRDTGELFF
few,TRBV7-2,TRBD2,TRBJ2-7,TGTGCCAGCAGCTTATGGTCTAGCGGGAGCTACGAGCAGTACTTC,CASSLWSSGSYEQYF
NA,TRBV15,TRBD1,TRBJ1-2,TGTGCCACCAGCAGCGACAGGGGAGGCTATGGCTACACCTTC,CATSSDRGGYGYTF
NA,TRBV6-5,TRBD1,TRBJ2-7,TGTGCCAGCAGTTACGAACAGGGGATGTACGAGCAGTACTTC,CASSYEQGMYEQYF
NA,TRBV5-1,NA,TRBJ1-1,TGCGCCAGCAGGACTTCCGGCGCCGGGACTGAAGCTTTCTTT,CASRTSGAGTEAFF
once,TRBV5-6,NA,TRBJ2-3,TGTGCCAGCAGCTTGAGGGGGGGCCTAGATACGCAGTATTTT,CASSLRGGLDTQYF
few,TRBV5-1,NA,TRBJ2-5,TGCGCCAGCAGCTCCGGACCGCTGGAGACCCAGTACTTC,CASSSGPLETQYF
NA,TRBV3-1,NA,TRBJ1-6,TGTGCCAGCAGCCAAGATCTGGGGGCCTTTAATTCACCCCTCCACTTT,CASSQDLGAFNSPLHF
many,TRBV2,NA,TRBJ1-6,TGTGCCAGCAGTGAGTGGGGGACTGATAATTCACCCCTCCACTTT,CASSEWGTDNSPLHF
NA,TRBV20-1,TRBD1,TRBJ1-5,TGCAGTGGGGGACAGCTCAATCAGCCCCAGCATTTT,CSGGQLNQPQHF
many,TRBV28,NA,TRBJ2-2,TGTGCCAGCACTTCACTGGGGACCGGGGAGCTGTTTTTT,CASTSLGTGELFF
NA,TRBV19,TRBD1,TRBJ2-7,TGTGCCAGTAGTATAGCCGCGACAGGGGCCACCTACGAGCAGTACTTC,CASSIAATGATYEQYF
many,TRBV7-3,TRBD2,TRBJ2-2,TGTGCCAGCAGCTCAGGACTAGCGGGAGCCGGGGAGCTGTTTTTT,CASSSGLAGAGELFF
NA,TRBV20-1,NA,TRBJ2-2,TGCAGTGCTTTTGACTGGGCAGCAGGAGACACCGGGGAGCTGTTTTTT,CSAFDWAAGDTGELFF
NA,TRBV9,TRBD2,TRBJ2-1,TGTGCCAGCAGCCCGACCCTGTACCCCTTTAGCGGGAGTGGGTATGAGCAGTTCTTC,CASSPTLYPFSGSGYEQFF
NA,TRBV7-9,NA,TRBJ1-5,TGTGCCAGCAGCTTAGTTCAGGGGCCTTCGGGCAATCAGCCCCAGCATTTT,CASSLVQGPSGNQPQHF
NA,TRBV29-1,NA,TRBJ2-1,TGCAGCGTTGAATGGCGCAGCTCCTACAATGAGCAGTTCTTC,CSVEWRSSYNEQFF
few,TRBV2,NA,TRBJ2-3,TGTGCCAGCAGGGTCGGGCAACAAAGCACAGATACGCAGTATTTT,CASRVGQQSTDTQYF
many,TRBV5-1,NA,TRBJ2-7,TGCGCCAGCAGCTTCAGTCGGGAGACTTACGAGCAGTACTTC,CASSFSRETYEQYF
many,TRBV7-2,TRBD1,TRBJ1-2,TGTGCCAGCAGCTCCCGACAGGGGGGGGGCTACACCTTC,CASSSRQGGGYTF
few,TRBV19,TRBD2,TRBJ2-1,TGTGCCAGTAGGGGGACTAGCGGGGCTTTGTACAATGAGCAGTTCTTC,CASRGTSGALYNEQFF
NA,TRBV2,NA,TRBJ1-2,TGTGCCAGCAGTGAGCAGGGATCTCCCGGTGGCTACACCTTC,CASSEQGSPGGYTF
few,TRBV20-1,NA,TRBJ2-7,TGCAGTGCTCATAAGCAGGGGTCCCACGAGCAGTACTTC,CSAHKQGSHEQYF
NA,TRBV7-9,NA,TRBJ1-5,TGTGCCAGCAGCCTAGCAGGGGAGATAATCCAGCCCCAGCATTTT,CASSLAGEIIQPQHF